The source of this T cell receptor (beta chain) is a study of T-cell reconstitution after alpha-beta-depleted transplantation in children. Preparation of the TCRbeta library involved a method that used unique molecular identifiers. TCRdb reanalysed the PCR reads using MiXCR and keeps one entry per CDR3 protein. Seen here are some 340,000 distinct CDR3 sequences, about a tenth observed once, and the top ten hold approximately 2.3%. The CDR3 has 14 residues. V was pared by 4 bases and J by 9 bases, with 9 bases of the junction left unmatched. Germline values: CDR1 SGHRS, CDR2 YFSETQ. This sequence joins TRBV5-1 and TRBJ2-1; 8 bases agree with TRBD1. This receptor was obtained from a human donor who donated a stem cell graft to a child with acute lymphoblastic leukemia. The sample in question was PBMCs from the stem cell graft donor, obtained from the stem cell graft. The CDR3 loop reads CASSRNNRGAEQFF. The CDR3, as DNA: TGCGCCAGCAGCCGCAACAACAGGGGGGCTGAGCAGTTCTTC.